This TCR beta chain came from a study of blood T cell repertoires in COVID-19. Turning to the study itself: Specimens from acute and convalescent COVID-19 originated in the United States, Italy and Spain. Nucleic acid was either cDNA or gDNA, and it came from T cells, B-cell-depleted T cells, or PBMCs.

V lost 2 bases, J lost 5 bases, and 7 bases stayed unmatched. Germline V gene data show CDR1 as SGDLS and CDR2 as YYNGEE. The CDR3 runs to 15 residues. In the authors' methods: Reference gene primer amplification gave nucleated cell count estimates. Sequencing was performed with immunoSEQ multiplex PCR; in TCRdb, only in-frame clones are kept and a portion is missing. The V and J calls and clone size were taken over from that table, and D and trimming were inferred from the DNA. The sample lists some 200,000 clones; over 80% were seen once. The specimen sequenced was peripheral blood. This clonotype originated in a woman aged 35 to 49 with acute or convalescent COVID-19. This chain connects TRBV9 to TRBJ1-1; 9 bases are shared with TRBD1. CDR3: CASSVGGQGATEAFF. The CDR3 DNA is TGTGCCAGCAGCGTCGGGGGACAGGGTGCGACTGAAGCTTTCTTT.